This entry lists 14 T cell receptor beta chains sequenced from one sample in a study of molecular identifiers for immune sequencing clone quantification. TCRdb re-called the PCR reads with MiXCR, one entry per CDR3 protein. The sample carries about 510,000 distinct CDR3 sequences, about 25% recorded once. Specimen: naive CD8+ T cells from blood, with Jurkat cell RNA spiked in. As for subset: FACS-sorted CD8+CD4-CCR7+CD45RA+ naive T cells. The receptor source for this set is a human donor in good health. Some libraries in this study had Jurkat cell RNA spiked in.

Only a few counts were recorded for this clonotype. J is TRBJ1-1 and V is TRBV30; no reliable D call. V lost 0 bases and J lost 0, with 14 bases in between. Germline CDR1 reads GTSNPN; CDR2 reads SVGIG (reference sequence). The CDR3 length is 16 residues. The CDR3, as DNA: TGTGCCTGGAGTGTACAGAGGCCCCAGGTGAACACTGAAGCTTTCTTT. Encoded protein: CAWSVQRPQVNTEAFF. The variable domain in full, completed from reference TRBV30 and TRBJ1-1, reads SQTIHQWPATLVQPVGSPLSLECTVEGTSNPNLYWYRQAAGRGLQLLFYSVGIGQISSEVPQNLSASRPQDRQFILSSKKLLLSDSGFYLCAWSVQRPQVNTEAFFGQGTRLTVV.

This clonotype was picked up a small number of times. The chain links TRBV27 to TRBJ1-1; D gene ambiguous. The V and J ends lost 5 bases and 3 bases respectively, with 22 bases between them. This CDR3 comprises 17 residues. Germline V gene data show CDR1 as MNHEY and CDR2 as SMNVEV (reference sequence). This CDR3 is CASSPLLASSPHTEAFF. In DNA form, the CDR3 reads TGTGCCAGCAGTCCTTTACTCGCGTCCTCACCCCACACTGAAGCTTTCTTT.

The V gene is TRBV4-2, the J gene TRBJ2-7, with TRBD1 as a possible D gene (6 bases). V was clipped by 3 bases and J by 0 bases, with 21 bases between them. Per the germline V gene, CDR1 is LGHNA and CDR2 is YNFKEQ. This CDR3 spans 18 amino acids. CDR3 sequence reads: CASSHQPRQDGHSYEQYF. In DNA form, the CDR3 reads TGTGCCAGCAGCCATCAACCCCGACAGGATGGCCACTCCTACGAGCAGTACTTC.

This clonotype turned up a few times. V and J are TRBV12-3 or TRBV12-4 and TRBJ2-3; D is perhaps TRBD1 or TRBD2 (5 bases each). Trimming took 4 bases from V and 4 from J, leaving 9 bases between them. The CDR3 totals 13 residues. The CDR3 region has the DNA TGTGCCAGCAGTTGGGACCTCGCAGATACGCAGTATTTT. This encodes CASSWDLADTQYF.

This clonotype turned up a few times. The chain is built from TRBV12-3 or TRBV12-4 and TRBJ2-7; no clear D gene. Trimming removed 6 bases at V and 0 bases at J, with 12 bases between. The CDR3 sequence is 14 residues long. The CDR3 reads CASSPGFSSYEQYF. The CDR3 DNA reads as TGTGCCAGCAGCCCCGGGTTCAGCTCCTACGAGCAGTACTTC.

At least ten counts were recorded for this clonotype. The chain has TRBV6-2 or TRBV6-3 and TRBJ1-1, with TRBD1 matching over 7 bases. V was pared by 6 bases and J by 4 bases, with 8 bases of the junction left unmatched. CDR1 is MNHEY, CDR2 SVGEGT, per germline. This CDR3 comprises 14 residues. The CDR3 nucleotides read TGTGCCAGCAGCTGGACAGGCCTCGGCACTGAAGCTTTCTTT. This gives the protein CASSWTGLGTEAFF.

Concerning this clonotype: Given a much more abundant clone one base away, this may be a read error. The V and J genes are TRBV4-3 and TRBJ1-5; D ambiguous. The V end lost 8 bases, the J end lost 1 base, and 15 bases lay between the germline ends. Germline lookup yields CDR1 LGHNA and CDR2 YSLEER. CDR3 length equals 15 residues. The CDR3 DNA sequence: TGCGCCAGCCGCCCCAACTCGGACAGCAATCAGCCCCAGCATTTT. Amino acid sequence: CASRPNSDSNQPQHF.

V gene TRBV11-2 combines with J gene TRBJ2-7, with D unclear. This CDR3 region has 13 residues. Deletions cut 1 base from V and 9 bases from J, with 13 bases between. CDR1 and CDR2 from the germline V gene are SGHAT and FQNNGV. CDR3 in amino acids: CASSLGVTSGQYF. CDR3 bases: TGTGCCAGCAGCTTAGGCGTCACTTCGGGGCAGTACTTC.

The chain carries TRBV12-3 or TRBV12-4 and TRBJ1-4; D possibly corresponds to TRBD1 (6 bases). The CDR3 runs to 15 residues. Trimming removed 1 base at V and 7 bases at J, with 13 bases between. CDR3 region: CASSLGGAIGEKLFF. The CDR3 DNA reads TGTGCCAGCAGTTTAGGGGGGGCTATTGGTGAAAAACTGTTTTTT.

Details on this clonotype: This likely comes from a read error, as the CDR3 has no conserved phenylalanine or tryptophan at its end. The chain has TRBV27 and TRBJ2-3; no clear D gene. V dropped 5 bases and J dropped 0 bases, with 12 bases sitting between them. The CDR3 extends over 15 amino acids. The germline gives CDR1 MNHEY, CDR2 SMNVEV (reference sequence). The CDR3 bases are TGTGCCAGCAGTCCCCAGCGAGTTAGCACAGATACGCAGTATTAT. The encoded protein is CASSPQRVSTDTQYY.

The rearrangement joins TRBV7-2 to TRBJ2-1, with a weak D call TRBD2 (5 bases). From germline, CDR1 is SGHTA and CDR2 FQGNSA. The CDR3 runs 13 residues. Trimming took off 11 bases at V and 5 bases at J, with 16 bases between the two ends. The CDR3 spells CASSGQEDNEQFF. The CDR3 coding sequence is TGTGCCTCCTCCGGGCAGGAGGACAATGAGCAGTTCTTC.

This rearrangement joins TRBV5-1 to TRBJ1-2, with 9 bases lining up with TRBD1. Germline V gives CDR1 SGHRS, CDR2 YFSETQ. The CDR3 runs to 16 residues. V shed 3 bases, J shed 5 bases, and the junction held 11 bases outside the gene matches. CDR3 sequence reads: CASSSGTGHNSYGYTF. The CDR3 DNA is TGCGCCAGCAGCTCCGGGACAGGGCACAATTCTTATGGCTACACCTTC.

This clonotype was counted ten times or more. The rearrangement joins TRBV12-3 or TRBV12-4 to TRBJ2-6; unclear D gene. The CDR3 covers 14 residues. V lost 3 bases and J 0 bases, leaving 3 bases between the germline ends. CDR3 nucleotide sequence: TGTGCCAGCAGTTTGTTCTCTGGGGCCAACGTCCTGACTTTC. It specifies CASSLFSGANVLTF.

There are many counts of this clonotype. The chain has TRBV13 and TRBJ2-3; tentative D call: TRBD1 (5 bases). The CDR3 is made up of 13 amino acids. The V end was cut by 3 bases, the J end by 2 bases, with 6 bases between. Per the germline V gene, CDR1 is PRHDT and CDR2 is FYEKMQ (reference sequence). CDR3 nucleotides: TGTGCCAGCAGCTTGACAGTCACAGATACGCAGTATTTT. Its translation: CASSLTVTDTQYF.